This T cell receptor beta chain is from a study of blood T cells in healthy people across ages. Combining a sample-barcoded 5' primer with a J-beta primer mix, a second PCR ran for about 7 to 11 cycles. TCRdb processed the 5' RACE reads anew with MiXCR; each CDR3 protein has one entry. The sample records 800,000 to 1,000,000 distinct CDR3 sequences, about 48% being singletons. Researchers report isolating at least 6 million PBMCs per sample. V lost 4 bases, J lost 4 bases, and 15 bases stayed unmatched. Germline V gene sequence: CDR1 LGHNA, CDR2 YSLEER. The CDR3 loop spans 18 amino acids. This clonotype came up a few times.

The sequence came from a young man in good health. The source material was blood. This chain joins TRBV4-3 and TRBJ1-2; 10 bases are a match to TRBD1. In DNA, the CDR3 is TGCGCCAGCAGCCCACGACCTGCCTGGGACAGGGGAGCCTATGGCTACACCTTC. This codes for CASSPRPAWDRGAYGYTF.